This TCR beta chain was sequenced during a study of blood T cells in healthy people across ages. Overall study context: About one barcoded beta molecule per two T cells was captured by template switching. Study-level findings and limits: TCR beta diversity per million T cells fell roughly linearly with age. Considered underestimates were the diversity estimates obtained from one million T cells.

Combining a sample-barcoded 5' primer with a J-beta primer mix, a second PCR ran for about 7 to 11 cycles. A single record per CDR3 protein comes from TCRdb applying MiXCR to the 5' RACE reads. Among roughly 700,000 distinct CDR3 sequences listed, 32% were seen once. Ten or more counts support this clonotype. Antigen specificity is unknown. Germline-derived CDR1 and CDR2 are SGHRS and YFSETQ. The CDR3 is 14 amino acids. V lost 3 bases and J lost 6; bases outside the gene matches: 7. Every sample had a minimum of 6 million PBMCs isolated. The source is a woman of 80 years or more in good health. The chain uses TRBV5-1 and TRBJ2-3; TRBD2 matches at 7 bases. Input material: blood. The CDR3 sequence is CASSSRLAADTQYF. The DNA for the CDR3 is TGCGCCAGCAGCTCCAGACTAGCTGCGGATACGCAGTATTTT.